Detailed here is one T cell receptor (beta chain). Other DNA sequences within the sample encode an identical CDR3. TCRdb's copy holds only in-frame clones and misses some; the assay was immunoSEQ multiplex PCR. The table shows 30,000 to 35,000 clones, with around 90% occurring only once. The record originates from a study of regulatory and conventional T cells in RAG deficiency. This CDR3 spans 14 amino acids. Trimming took 2 bases from V and 2 from J, leaving 9 bases between them. The germline V gene encodes CDR1 SGHVS and CDR2 FNYEAQ. These data are also associated with another study on regulatory T cells. In that study: The primer mix had 52 TRBV and 13 TRBJ primers.

The source is a human donor in good health. The specimen sequenced was CD8+ T cells sorted from blood. This chain uses TRBV7-6 with TRBJ2-5; no reliable D call. CDR3 protein: CASSLTQSQETQYF. The CDR3 coding sequence is TGTGCCAGCAGCTTAACACAAAGTCAAGAGACCCAGTACTTC.